One and the same sample provided the 8 T cell receptor beta chains below, sequenced in a study of T cell changes during pregnancy in multiple sclerosis. Measured with immunoSEQ multiplex PCR; TCRdb has only the in-frame clones, and not every one. The data show some 110,000 clones, roughly 90% seen once. Sequencing used peripheral blood, obtained after pregnancy. Receptors were obtained from a female donor with multiple sclerosis, enrolled in a pregnancy study.

The chain joins TRBV7-9 to TRBJ2-7, with D possibly TRBD2 on 5 matching bases. V lost 5 bases and J lost 0, with 17 bases in between. CDR3 length equals 16 residues. Germline V gives CDR1 SEHNR, CDR2 FQNEAQ (reference sequence). The CDR3: CASSRRGGLASYEQYF. In nucleotides, the CDR3 is TGTGCCAGCAGCCGACGGGGTGGACTCGCCTCCTACGAGCAGTACTTC.

The V and J genes are TRBV7-2 and TRBJ1-2; a possible D gene is TRBD1 (5 bases). V lost 5 bases and J lost 1, with 11 bases in between. Germline V gives CDR1 SGHTA, CDR2 FQGNSA. The CDR3 contains 14 residues. Here the CDR3 DNA reads TGTGCCAGCAGCCGACAGATCTTTAACTATGGCTACACCTTC. This gives the protein CASSRQIFNYGYTF.

This clone was observed a single time. V is TRBV25-1 and J is TRBJ1-2; 7 bases are shared with TRBD1. This CDR3 is built from 14 residues. V was pared by 4 bases and J by 8 bases, with 10 bases of the junction left unmatched. The germline gives CDR1 MGHDK, CDR2 SYGVNS. CDR3 in amino acids: CASSVPGQYMGYTF. Written as DNA, the CDR3 is TGTGCCAGCAGTGTGCCGGGACAGTATATGGGCTACACCTTC.

The chain links TRBV7-2 to TRBJ2-7; TRBD2 matches at 9 bases. Trimming cost V 2 bases and J 3 bases; bases outside gene matches: 17. Germline V CDR1 and CDR2: SGHTA, FQGNSA. This CDR3 region has 19 residues. The CDR3 protein is CASSLSVPAGGPEGYEQYF. CDR3 DNA sequence: TGTGCCAGCAGCTTAAGCGTACCTGCGGGGGGGCCGGAAGGCTACGAGCAGTACTTC.

The rearrangement links TRBV7-2 to TRBJ1-4; 7 bases fit TRBD1. The CDR3 totals 15 residues. Germline trimming cut 1 base from V and 9 bases from J; bases unmatched to any gene: 8. Germline lookup yields CDR1 SGHTA and CDR2 FQGNSA. CDR3 DNA: TGTGCCAGCAGCTTAGGTGACAGGGATGTGAAAAAACTGTTTTTT. Residues: CASSLGDRDVKKLFF.

CDR3 DNA sequence: TGTGCCAGCAGCTCAGGGGGGAACACTGAAGCTTTCTTT. This translates into CASSSGGNTEAFF. The V and J genes are TRBV7-9 and TRBJ1-1; 7 nucleotides match TRBD1. This CDR3 has 13 amino acids. Germline trimming cut 4 bases from V and 1 base from J; bases unmatched to any gene: 0. Germline V CDR1 and CDR2: SEHNR, FQNEAQ (reference sequence).

The rearrangement links TRBV5-6 to TRBJ1-5, with D hard to call. The CDR3 consists of 14 residues. The germline gives CDR1 SGHDT, CDR2 YYEEEE. V was pared by 3 bases and J by 2 bases, with 9 bases between. CDR3 coding DNA: TGTGCCAGCAGCTCCAGAAATGGCAATCAGCCCCAGCATTTT. It specifies CASSSRNGNQPQHF.

The rearrangement joins TRBV7-3 to TRBJ1-1; weak D call: TRBD1 (5 bases). From germline, CDR1 is SGHTA and CDR2 FQGTGA. V gave up 1 base and J gave up 4 bases, with 13 bases separating them. The CDR3 loop spans 15 amino acids. In DNA form, the CDR3 reads TGTGCCAGCAGCTTAAACCCCGGGGGGGGCACTGAAGCTTTCTTT. Its protein is CASSLNPGGGTEAFF.